This TCR beta chain was retrieved from a study of identical twins. Unique molecular identifiers were present on cDNA, and template switching added a universal primer site. TCRdb processed the 5' RACE reads anew with MiXCR; each CDR3 protein has one entry. This table has 1.5 million to 2 million distinct CDR3 sequences, around 29% appearing once. Germline V CDR1 and CDR2: SQVTM, ANQGSEA. J was trimmed by 4 bases and V by 8 bases; bases with no gene match: 3. The CDR3 has 11 residues. Note on this clonotype: Its antigen is currently unknown.

Study conclusions and caveats: Carriage of fewer insertions was seen in abundant cord blood beta clonotypes, whereas memory repertoires showed none.

This rearrangement joins TRBV29-1 to TRBJ2-3; the match to TRBD2 covers 7 bases. The TCR originated in a newborn girl in good health. Sequenced input: cord blood. This CDR3 is CSPRGADTQYF. The CDR3 region has the DNA TGCAGCCCCCGGGGGGCAGATACGCAGTATTTT.